Listed here are 18 T cell receptor beta chains from one sample, sequenced in a study of naive and memory T cell subsets. Study observations and caveats: Especially in CD8 cells, naive repertoires contained a few larger clonotypes, possibly CD45RA-re-expressing memory cells.

Two oligonucleotides, mixed equimolar, formed the beta constant-region primer covering TRBC1 and TRBC2. Four rounds of PCR amplified the ligated cDNA using nested alpha and beta constant-region primers plus SP2. TCRdb fed the UMI-ligation and nested PCR reads into MiXCR, producing one record per CDR3 protein. The table records over 110,000 distinct CDR3 sequences, about 20% of them present only once. No antigens are known for them. Sequencing input: naive CD8+ T cells from blood. Every receptor here comes from a human donor in good health.

The gene calls are TRBV28 and TRBJ1-6; D gene uncertain. The CDR3 consists of 15 residues. Germline V gene sequence: CDR1 MDHEN, CDR2 SYDVKM. Trimming took 2 bases from V and 4 from J, leaving 9 bases between them. For the CDR3, the DNA is TGTGCCAGCAGTTTAGAGGCGGAATATAATTCACCCCTCCACTTT. Encoded protein: CASSLEAEYNSPLHF.

This sequence joins TRBV3-1 and TRBJ2-5; 11 bases fit TRBD2. This CDR3 is built from 18 residues. V lost 0 bases to trimming and J lost 4 bases; unmatched junction nucleotides: 10. Per germline, CDR1 LGHDT and CDR2 YNNKEL (reference sequence). CDR3 sequence reads: CASSQEEELAGVRETQYF. CDR3 nucleotides: TGTGCCAGCAGCCAAGAAGAAGAACTAGCGGGAGTGCGAGAGACCCAGTACTTC.

The V call is TRBV27, the J call TRBJ1-2; 9 nucleotides align to TRBD1. V trimming: 6 bases; J trimming: 8 bases; junction bases outside the gene matches: 7. The CDR3 runs to 13 residues. Germline V gives CDR1 MNHEY, CDR2 SMNVEV (reference sequence). For the CDR3, the DNA is TGTGCCAGCAGCCGGACAGGGGCAGGGGGCTACACCTTC. It specifies CASSRTGAGGYTF.

This clonotype was seen more than once but under ten times. This CDR3 reads CATSDPSSGRANEQFF. The CDR3 DNA is TGTGCCACCAGTGACCCGTCTAGCGGGAGGGCCAATGAGCAGTTCTTC. This rearrangement joins TRBV24-1 to TRBJ2-1; TRBD2 matches at 12 bases. Germline CDR1 and CDR2: KGHDR and SFDVKD. The CDR3 runs 16 residues. V lost 4 bases, J lost 6 bases, and 6 bases stayed unmatched.

The rearrangement links TRBV7-9 to TRBJ2-7; D is uncertain. The germline CDR1 and CDR2 sequences are SEHNR and FQNEAQ (reference sequence). This CDR3 is 14 amino acids long. V was pared by 1 base and J by 2 bases, with 9 bases between. In nucleotides, the CDR3 is TGTGCCAGCAGCTTAGTTTACCAACCCTACGAGCAGTACTTC. Translation gives CASSLVYQPYEQYF.

Note on this clonotype: Germline and junction disagree at one end, which may indicate a read error. The chain uses TRBV28 and TRBJ2-3, with D perhaps TRBD2 (5 bases). Germline CDR1 MDHEN, CDR2 SYDVKM. The CDR3 has 11 residues. The CDR3 DNA reads TGTGCCAGCAGTTATAGGACTTTGCCGCCTTTT. Its protein product is CASSYRTLPPF. Full variable domain (outside the CDR3, taken from reference TRBV28 and TRBJ2-3): DVKVTQSSRYLVKRTGEKVFLECVQDMDHENMFWYRQDPGLGLRLIYFSYDVKMKEKGDIPEGYSVSREKKERFSLILESASTNQTSMYLCASSYRTLPPFGPGTRLTVL.

This clonotype was detected a few times. J is TRBJ2-3 and V is TRBV10-3, with D unresolved. Between the trimmed V and J ends, which lost 0 bases and 3 bases, there was a span of 10 bases. This CDR3 is built from 15 residues. From germline, CDR1 is ENHRY and CDR2 SYGVKD. CDR3 residues: CAISESVGGTDTQYF. The CDR3 nucleotides are TGTGCCATCAGTGAGTCTGTAGGTGGAACAGATACGCAGTATTTT.

This clonotype was seen repeatedly, ten times or more. CDR3 in DNA: TGCAGTGCCGTACTAGCGGGAATTCAAGAGACCCAGTACTTC. This translates into CSAVLAGIQETQYF. The chain employs TRBV20-1 and TRBJ2-5, with 10 bases matching TRBD2. Unmatched junction bases numbered 6, after V lost 6 bases and J lost 2 bases. From germline, CDR1 is DFQATT and CDR2 SNEGSKA (reference sequence). This CDR3 is built from 14 residues.

This clonotype was seen many times. CDR3 DNA: TGTGCCAGCAGTTGGGACAGGGGCCCAGCACCCTACGAGCAGTACTTC. Its protein product is CASSWDRGPAPYEQYF. This chain joins TRBV28 and TRBJ2-7, with 10 bases matching TRBD1. Germline V gene sequence: CDR1 MDHEN, CDR2 SYDVKM. V lost 4 bases, J lost 2 bases, and 8 bases stayed unmatched. This CDR3 comprises 16 residues. Full variable domain (rest looked up from reference TRBV28 and TRBJ2-7): DVKVTQSSRYLVKRTGEKVFLECVQDMDHENMFWYRQDPGLGLRLIYFSYDVKMKEKGDIPEGYSVSREKKERFSLILESASTNQTSMYLCASSWDRGPAPYEQYFGPGTRLTVT.

V gene TRBV6-5 combines with J gene TRBJ1-5; D is unresolved. V lost 0 bases to trimming and J lost 0 bases, with 18 bases between them. The CDR3 has 19 residues. CDR1 is MNHEY and CDR2 is SVGAGI in the germline V gene. The CDR3 loop reads CASSYSAPDNPYSNQPQHF. DNA for the CDR3: TGTGCCAGCAGTTACTCGGCACCCGATAACCCTTATAGCAATCAGCCCCAGCATTTT.

In its sample, this clonotype was seen a few times. This chain uses TRBV12-3 or TRBV12-4 with TRBJ2-1; D is unresolved. The CDR3 is 13 residues long. V was clipped by 3 bases and J by 8 bases, with 11 bases between them. The CDR3 region has the DNA TGTGCCAGCAGTTTTCAGTCGGCAGATGAGCAGTTCTTC. Residues: CASSFQSADEQFF.

This clonotype has just a few counts. V usage is TRBV28 and J usage is TRBJ1-4; TRBD1 is a possible D gene (6 bases). Trimming cost V 4 bases and J 2 bases, with 14 bases left between them. The germline V gene encodes CDR1 MDHEN and CDR2 SYDVKM. The CDR3 spans 16 residues. CDR3 nucleotides: TGTGCCAGCAGTTACTATTCAGGACAGACTAATGAAAAACTGTTTTTT. This gives the protein CASSYYSGQTNEKLFF.

J is TRBJ1-1 and V is TRBV29-1; D unclear. Per the germline V gene, CDR1 is SQVTM and CDR2 is ANQGSEA. The CDR3 is made up of 12 amino acids. The germline V and J ends were trimmed by 4 bases and 1 base, with 7 bases remaining between them. CDR3: CSVGEENTEAFF. In DNA form, the CDR3 reads TGCAGCGTTGGGGAGGAGAACACTGAAGCTTTCTTT.

This clonotype was seen more than once but under ten times. Here the CDR3 DNA reads TGTGCCAGCAGCGCACAATGGGACGGCGGAGACACCATATATTTT. It specifies CASSAQWDGGDTIYF. The V and J genes are TRBV7-8 and TRBJ1-3; TRBD1 is a possible D gene (5 bases). The CDR3 totals 15 residues. From germline, CDR1 is SGHVS and CDR2 FQNEAQ. V was trimmed by 5 bases and J by 8 bases, leaving 19 bases between them.

The chain employs TRBV28 and TRBJ2-5, with TRBD1 matching 11 bases. The germline V gene encodes CDR1 MDHEN and CDR2 SYDVKM. Unmatched junction bases numbered 14, after V lost 1 base and J lost 1 base. This CDR3 spans 20 amino acids. In nucleotides, the CDR3 is TGTGCCAGCAGTTTATTTATTTGGCCCGGGACAGGGGGGACCCAAGAGACCCAGTACTTC. Its protein is CASSLFIWPGTGGTQETQYF.

The chain uses TRBV12-3 or TRBV12-4 and TRBJ1-1; no reliable D call. Trimming took 6 bases from V and 7 from J, leaving 15 bases between them. The CDR3 runs to 13 residues. CDR3 region: CASSPVGSYEAFF. CDR3 nucleotide sequence: TGTGCCAGCAGCCCTGTAGGCTCCTATGAAGCTTTCTTT.

This clonotype was seen only a few times. The J gene is TRBJ1-2, the V gene TRBV28, with 7 bases that match TRBD1. J lost 4 bases, V lost 4 bases, and 9 bases had no gene match. CDR1 is MDHEN and CDR2 is SYDVKM in the germline V gene. The length of the CDR3 is 15 residues. CDR3 in DNA: TGTGCCAGCAGTTCCCTTGGACAGGTTCTCTATGGCTACACCTTC. Translating gives CASSSLGQVLYGYTF.

Turning to this clonotype: This may come from a read error, since a much larger clone is one base off. This chain uses TRBV7-6 with TRBJ2-1; D remains ambiguous. Germline V CDR1 and CDR2: SGHVS, FNYEAQ. This CDR3 is built from 13 residues. CDR3 sequence: CASRLVIRDEQFF. The CDR3 DNA follows: TGTGCCAGCAGATTAGTAATTCGTGATGAGCAGTTCTTC.